The subject of this entry is one TCR beta chain. This receptor's antigen is unknown. The record has no base qualities; no much larger clone is one base away. Using the deep immunoSEQ assay, multiplex PCR amplified TCR CDR3 regions from genomic DNA. For each cell subset, the extracted genomic DNA was distributed evenly across all wells of several immunoSEQ 96-well plates, and each plate served as one replicate. For sorted subsets, approximately 200 ng of genomic DNA, equivalent to some 30,000 T cell genomes, went into each replicate PCR. Purified libraries were measured with a Qubit 3.0 fluorometer, size-checked on a Bioanalyzer 2100, and measured again with the KAPA Library Quantification kit. Each immunoSEQ 96-well plate was sequenced on its own single-read 150-cycle Illumina NextSeq 550 flow cell. Processing in the source paper ran as follows. Because the immunoSEQ output held only junctional sequences and lacked quality scores, the filtering could not match the filtering applied to full-length reads. To assign V/J genes and CDR3, sequences were annotated using PyIR, a Python wrapper for IgBLAST v1.9, with IMGT germline references. Any read was removed if the V/J assignment was weak (E-value above 1e-6), the CDR3 was missing, or the read contained stop codons, out-of-frame junctions, or ambiguous translated residues. V3J clonotypes were defined by identical inferred V gene, J gene, and CDR3 amino acid sequence. Percentage overlap between repertoires was computed as shared unique clonotypes divided by the size of the smaller repertoire. Richness of each repertoire was evaluated using RTK rarefaction, the Chao1 estimator, and Recon v2.1 estimates of unobserved clonotypes. Generation probabilities for all TCRbeta clonotypes obtained by the gDNA method from four donors were computed using OLGA. TCRdb stores this immuneACCESS table with in-frame sequences only. Part of the clones is absent; in the studies checked, under half of the shortfall reflects unresolved V genes, and no reason is known for the rest. The D gene and trimming were derived from the DNA, and the V and J assignments and clone size from that table. The sample profile shows over 1.5 million clones; 98% of them were found once. In total, the top ten clones hold 0.45% of the sample.

This sample is part of a study of shared clonotypes between healthy human individuals (TCRdb year 2020). In terms of the full investigation: A few men and a couple of women, aged 18 to 49 years, made up the cohort. For each donor, CD4 naive and CD4 memory were each given three plates, CD8 naive was given two plates, and CD8 memory was given one plate. Blood TCR repertoires of a handful of healthy adults were deeply sequenced to estimate repertoire size and the extent of clonotype sharing between individuals. Different laboratories and diverse techniques were used to prepare libraries and sequence TCR repertoires, to increase sequencing depth and limit assay-specific biases. Per donor, leukapheresis produced somewhere between about 0.94 and 10 billion PBMCs.

Measured from the cysteine to the phenylalanine, the CDR3 is 14 residues long. This entry keeps only the CDR3 DNA: 42 bases, framed from base 1. Per the germline V gene (reference sequence), SSHAT is the CDR1 and FNYEAQ is the CDR2. Points the paper makes about the study in general: Larger estimated clonotype richness was generally found for naive subsets than for memory subsets. Rarefaction of sorted-subset datasets indicated incomplete sequencing despite the large sequencing depth. Because the study included only a small number of donors, the genetic and exposure-history diversity represented was limited. Sampling was limited to blood, and TCR repertoires in tissue likely differ from TCR repertoires in blood. Pairwise subsampling indicated that sequencing depth was expected to affect the degree of clonotype sharing among donors. Sharing across several donors was observed for roughly 5.4% of naive CD4, about 3.2% of naive CD8, 2.3% of memory CD4, and around 0.44% of memory CD8 clonotypes. Compared with non-shared clonotypes, the clonotypes found in all four sorted-subset donors had higher generation probabilities.

Healthy HIV-negative adults with no recently reported acute infections or vaccinations were included as donors. Every donor was a Caucasian adult residing in Nashville, Tennessee, USA. Magnetic negative selection was used to enrich CD4+ T cells, after which naive cells were positively selected on CD45RA and the negative fraction became the memory subset. Blood was collected by leukapheresis, and PBMCs were isolated by Ficoll-Histopaque density gradient centrifugation and then cryopreserved in liquid nitrogen vapor phase. Purity and quantity of every magnetically sorted T cell population were checked by analytical flow cytometry. From each sorted fraction, genomic DNA was isolated and quantified by UV absorbance on a Nanodrop 2000c.

The rearranged segments are TRBV7-7 and TRBJ2-1; perhaps TRBD1 is the D gene, with 5 bases matching. This clonotype originated in a man aged 25-45 years in good health. Sequences were obtained from naive CD4+ T cells sorted from blood. Read against the paper, the sample's cell subset or site label means: CD45RA+ positively selected. CDR3 protein: CASSPGPSMGEQFF. Read as DNA, the sequence is TGTGCTAGCTCCCCAGGGCCTAGTATGGGTGAGCAGTTCTTC. Reference TRBV7-7 and TRBJ2-1 proteins supply the regions before and after the CDR3; the full variable domain is: GAGVSQSPRYKVTKRGQDVTLRCDPISSHATLYWYQQALGQGPEFLTYFNYEAQPDKSGLPSDRFSAERPEGSISTLTIQRTEQRDSAMYRCASSPGPSMGEQFFGPGTRLTVL.